This is a list of T cell receptor beta chains from one sample in a study of T cells in Graves' hyperthyroidism and ophthalmopathy. MiXCR, applied by TCRdb to the multiplex PCR reads, yields one record per CDR3 protein. Among around 420,000 distinct CDR3 sequences, around 14% were seen once, and the ten largest hold roughly 15%. The sequenced sample was blood. The receptors were sampled from a woman younger than 30 with Graves' hyperthyroidism. Each CDR3 is given with its conserved first and last residue. A D gene is named only where the DNA matches it firmly. Not every row has a clone size; where given, it reads once, few, many or a size class.

TRBD2 TRBJ2-3 few TRBV11-2 CASSLVAGTSDTQYF TGTGCCAGCAGCTTAGTTGCGGGGACTAGTGATACGCAGTATTTT
. TRBJ1-6 . TRBV20-1 CSAREGRGSPLHF TGCAGTGCTAGAGAAGGAAGGGGTTCACCCCTCCACTTT
. TRBJ1-5 many TRBV15 CATSMGGEGNQPQHF TGTGCCACCAGCATGGGAGGCGAGGGCAATCAGCCCCAGCATTTT
. TRBJ1-2 . TRBV20-1 CSALSRITGNYGYTF TGCAGTGCCCTCTCCCGGATTACGGGAAACTATGGCTACACCTTC
TRBD1 TRBJ2-5 many TRBV28 CASSPDREETQYF TGTGCCAGCAGTCCGGACAGGGAAGAGACCCAGTACTTC
. TRBJ1-2 few TRBV4-2 CASSQEPSLNYGYTF TGTGCCAGCAGCCAAGAGCCCAGTCTTAACTATGGCTACACCTTC
TRBD2 TRBJ2-1 many TRBV27 CASSFLAGVYNEQFF TGTGCCAGCAGTTTCCTAGCGGGGGTGTACAATGAGCAGTTCTTC
. TRBJ1-4 . TRBV6-1 CASSEGVKGYNEKLFF TGTGCCAGCAGTGAAGGGGTTAAAGGATACAATGAAAAACTGTTTTTT
. TRBJ2-2 . TRBV7-9 CASSPRMRSGTGELFF TGTGCCAGCAGCCCCCGAATGCGGTCGGGCACCGGGGAGCTGTTTTTT
. TRBJ2-2 . TRBV13 CASRKLLAPGELFF TGTGCCAGCAGGAAACTTTTAGCGCCCGGGGAGCTGTTTTTT
. TRBJ2-7 . TRBV19 CASYCLKYEQYF TGTGCCAGTTACTGCCTAAAATACGAGCAGTACTTC
. TRBJ1-2 many TRBV11-2 CASTVRSASYGYTF TGTGCCAGCACCGTAAGATCCGCTTCCTATGGCTACACCTTC
. TRBJ1-1 many TRBV5-1 CASSETVLNTEAFF TGCGCCAGCAGCGAGACAGTGTTGAACACTGAAGCTTTCTTT